This T cell receptor (beta chain) derives from a study of shared T cell receptors in the human thymus. The V gene lost 3 bases and the J gene lost 4 bases, with 7 bases spanning the gap. Germline V gene lookup returns CDR1 SGHNT and CDR2 YENEEA. The CDR3 sequence is 13 residues long. Measured with immunoSEQ multiplex PCR; TCRdb has only the in-frame clones, and not every one. In the table there are hundreds of thousands of clones, more than 75% of which are singletons. The same sample was also studied in work on human thymus T cells. That work states: Corrective surgery for congenital heart defects was being performed on the healthy Finnish infants who were the donors. Resections that were taken during corrective heart surgery supplied the thymus tissue.

This chain joins TRBV11-3 and TRBJ1-5; D uncertain. Sequencing was done on a sample of thymocytes. The sequence came from a boy younger than two with a congenital heart defect. In DNA form, the CDR3 reads TGTGCCAGCAGCTTCGGGGATAATCAGCCCCAGCATTTT. This sequence encodes CASSFGDNQPQHF.